This section outlines one TCR beta chain sequence together with its context. As yet, its antigen is unknown. One junction end does not reproduce the germline sequence, and a read error may be involved. The data belong to a study of T cell repertoires in aging, cancer and after chemotherapy. Germline values: CDR1 SEHNR, CDR2 FQNEAQ (reference sequence). The CDR3 extends over 17 amino acids. Study-level results: No conclusions about immunological memory after chemotherapy can be drawn from the repertoire data. In each cancer cohort, median generation probability increased across chemotherapy, suggesting thymic output rebounded. Healthy donors lost TCR diversity with age mainly through richness, cancer patients through richness and evenness.

TCR beta rearrangements were amplified from peripheral blood genomic DNA. TRB rearrangements spanning V, D and J were amplified using mixed TRB-A/B primers. One entry per CDR3 protein, called by TCRdb with MiXCR from the multiplex PCR reads. Counted here are 10,000 to 15,000 distinct CDR3 sequences, about 20% occurring once; the ten biggest clones make up less than 7.5%. The TCR comes from a human donor in good health. Material for sequencing was blood. The rearrangement joins TRBV7-9 to TRBJ1-1, with 10 bases lining up with TRBD1. This chain's CDR3 is CVSSGRQGALPYTEAFF. As DNA, the CDR3 is TGTGTCAGCAGCGGTAGACAGGGGGCTCTGCCCTACACTGAAGCTTTCTTT.